What follows are 16 T cell receptor beta chains derived from one specimen sequenced in a study of blood T cells in healthy people across ages. PCR was performed a second time for roughly 6 to 12 cycles using a sample-barcoded 5' primer and a J-beta primer mix. MiXCR, applied by TCRdb to the 5' RACE reads, yields one record per CDR3 protein. The sample consists of approximately 830,000 distinct CDR3 sequences, around 62% of them appearing once. Sample: blood. Receptors originate from a man younger than 45 in good health.

This clonotype was seen a few times. This rearrangement joins TRBV9 to TRBJ2-6, with 7 bases matching TRBD1. The CDR3 runs 18 residues. V gave up 3 bases and J gave up 0 bases; unmatched junction bases: 9. Germline V gene data show CDR1 as SGDLS and CDR2 as YYNGEE. CDR3 coding DNA: TGTGCCAGCAGCGCGGACAGGCGACACAACTCTGGGGCCAACGTCCTGACTTTC. This encodes CASSADRRHNSGANVLTF.

The chain recombines TRBV20-1 with TRBJ2-3; D perhaps matches TRBD2 (6 bases). The germline gives CDR1 DFQATT, CDR2 SNEGSKA (reference sequence). The CDR3 is 16 amino acids. Trimming cost V 0 bases and J 3 bases, with 16 bases left between them. CDR3 sequence (DNA): TGCAGTGCTAGAGATTGGATGGAGGGCTTAACAGATACGCAGTATTTT. This sequence encodes CSARDWMEGLTDTQYF.

The chain uses TRBV4-1 and TRBJ2-1; D tentatively fits TRBD1 or TRBD2 (5 bases each). V was trimmed by 3 bases and J by 9 bases, leaving 15 bases between them. The CDR3 is 14 residues long. In germline, CDR1 is MGHRA, CDR2 YSYEKL. CDR3 residues: CASSQSEGYGEQFF. The CDR3 nucleotides read TGCGCCAGCAGCCAGAGTGAGGGGTACGGTGAGCAGTTCTTC.

This clonotype appeared once. V and J are TRBV20-1 and TRBJ2-5; TRBD1 matches 9 bases. This CDR3 spans 16 amino acids. V lost 5 bases, J lost 3 bases, and 13 bases stayed unmatched. Germline V gene sequence: CDR1 DFQATT, CDR2 SNEGSKA (reference sequence). This chain's CDR3 is CSAGGTGTTFEETQYF. As DNA, the CDR3 is TGCAGTGCTGGGGGGACAGGGACGACCTTTGAAGAGACCCAGTACTTC.

The CDR3 reads CASSAGRTGDNSPLHF. The DNA of the CDR3 is TGTGCCAGCAGCGCAGGGCGGACAGGGGATAATTCACCCCTCCACTTT. The chain has TRBV9 and TRBJ1-6; TRBD1 matches at 9 bases. CDR1 and CDR2 from the germline V gene are SGDLS and YYNGEE. V shed 3 bases, J shed 5 bases, and the junction held 6 bases outside the gene matches. This CDR3 comprises 16 residues.

The V and J genes are TRBV28 and TRBJ2-1, with 9 bases aligning to TRBD2. The V and J ends lost 5 bases and 2 bases, in that order; junction bases with no gene match: 7. The germline V gene has CDR1 MDHEN and CDR2 SYDVKM. The CDR3 totals 16 residues. CDR3 sequence reads: CASSPPRTSAYNEQFF. The CDR3 nucleotides are TGTGCCAGCAGTCCCCCCCGGACTAGCGCCTACAATGAGCAGTTCTTC.

The V and J genes are TRBV7-9 and TRBJ1-1; perhaps TRBD1 as D (5 bases). Germline V CDR1 and CDR2: SEHNR, FQNEAQ (reference sequence). With 3 bases removed from V and 1 base from J, the gap between germline ends came to 12 bases. CDR3 length equals 15 residues. The CDR3 coding sequence is TGTGCCAGCAGCTTTTCCGCCACAGGGAACACTGAAGCTTTCTTT. This encodes CASSFSATGNTEAFF.

J is TRBJ2-6 and V is TRBV2; TRBD1 agrees at 9 bases. Trimming cost V 7 bases and J 4 bases; bases outside gene matches: 2. CDR1 SNHLY and CDR2 FYNNEI come from the germline V gene. The CDR3 runs 14 residues. DNA for the CDR3: TGTGCCAGCATACAGGGGGCAGGGGCCAACGTCCTGACTTTC. The encoded protein is CASIQGAGANVLTF.

This chain links TRBV29-1 with TRBJ2-3, with a weak D call TRBD1 (5 bases). CDR1 is SQVTM, CDR2 ANQGSEA, per germline. Trimming removed 0 bases at V and 3 bases at J, with 10 bases between. The CDR3 covers 14 residues. The CDR3 region is CSVEDHRTTDTQYF. The CDR3 coding sequence is TGCAGCGTTGAAGATCATCGGACAACAGATACGCAGTATTTT.

This chain links TRBV4-3 with TRBJ2-7; tentatively, D is TRBD1 (6 bases). Germline CDR1 LGHNA, CDR2 YSLEER. CDR3 length: 14 amino acids. Trimming removed 1 base from V and 7 bases from J, with 14 bases in between. The CDR3 nucleotides read TGCGCCAGCAGCCAAGCCTTTGGACAGAATGAGCAGTACTTC. Translated: CASSQAFGQNEQYF.

CDR3 sequence: CAWSPGIQYGYTF. The CDR3 DNA sequence: TGTGCCTGGAGTCCCGGGATACAATATGGCTACACCTTC. V usage is TRBV30 and J usage is TRBJ1-2; D is unresolved. CDR1 GTSNPN and CDR2 SVGIG come from the germline V gene (reference sequence). CDR3 length equals 13 residues. The germline V and J ends were trimmed by 2 bases and 5 bases, with 12 bases remaining between them.

The chain uses TRBV4-3 and TRBJ1-1; TRBD1 is a possible D gene (5 bases). The V gene lost 1 base and the J gene lost 5 bases, with 8 bases spanning the gap. Germline CDR1 LGHNA, CDR2 YSLEER. This CDR3 is 13 amino acids long. The chain's CDR3 is CASSQGSGTEAFF. The CDR3 DNA reads as TGCGCCAGCAGCCAAGGTTCAGGGACTGAAGCTTTCTTT.

The V call is TRBV27, the J call TRBJ2-1, with D perhaps matching TRBD2 (5 bases). Germline CDR1 is MNHEY and CDR2 is SMNVEV (reference sequence). This CDR3 contains 15 residues. Trimming left V 3 bases short and J 2 bases short, with 11 bases between. This CDR3 is CASSFRGLAYNEQFF. CDR3 bases: TGTGCCAGCAGTTTCCGAGGGCTGGCCTACAATGAGCAGTTCTTC.

This sequence joins TRBV28 and TRBJ2-7; TRBD1 agrees at 7 bases. Germline lookup yields CDR1 MDHEN and CDR2 SYDVKM. There are 15 residues in the CDR3. V shed 5 bases, J shed 0 bases, and the junction held 7 bases outside the gene matches. This chain's CDR3 is CASSPWDRDSYEQYF. The CDR3 DNA reads TGTGCCAGCAGTCCTTGGGACAGAGACTCCTACGAGCAGTACTTC.

The CDR3 DNA sequence: TGTGCCATCAGTGGGGCTAGCGGGAGCACAGATACGCAGTATTTT. Translation gives CAISGASGSTDTQYF. The rearrangement joins TRBV10-3 to TRBJ2-3; TRBD2 matches at 8 bases. Germline loops: CDR1 ENHRY, CDR2 SYGVKD. There are 15 residues in the CDR3. J lost 0 bases, V lost 4 bases, and 3 bases had no gene match.

The CDR3 is CSASDASGGETQYF. Written as DNA, the CDR3 is TGCAGCGCTTCGGATGCTAGCGGGGGAGAGACCCAGTACTTC. This chain joins TRBV29-1 and TRBJ2-7; 10 positions agree with TRBD2. The last part of the DNA fits TRBJ2-5 better; the J call may be wrong. The germline V gene encodes CDR1 SQVTM and CDR2 ANQGSEA. There are 14 residues in the CDR3.